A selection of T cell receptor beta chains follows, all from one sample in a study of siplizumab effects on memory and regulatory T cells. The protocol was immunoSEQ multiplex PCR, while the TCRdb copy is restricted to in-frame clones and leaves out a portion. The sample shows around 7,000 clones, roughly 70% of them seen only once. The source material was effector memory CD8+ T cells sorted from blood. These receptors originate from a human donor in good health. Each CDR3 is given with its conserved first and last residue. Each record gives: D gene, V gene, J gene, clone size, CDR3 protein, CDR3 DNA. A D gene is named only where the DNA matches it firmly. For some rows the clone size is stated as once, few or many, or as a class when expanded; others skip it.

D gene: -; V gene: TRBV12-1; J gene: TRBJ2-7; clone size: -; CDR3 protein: CASSRHLAVSYEQYF; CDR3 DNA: TGTGCCAGCAGCCGACACTTAGCGGTCTCCTACGAGCAGTACTTC
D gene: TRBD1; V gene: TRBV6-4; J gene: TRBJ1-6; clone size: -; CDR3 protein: CASSDSGTGNSPLHF; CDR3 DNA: TGTGCCAGCAGTGACTCCGGGACAGGGAATTCACCCCTCCACTTT
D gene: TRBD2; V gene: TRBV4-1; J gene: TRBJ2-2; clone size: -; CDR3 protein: CASSPLAGGTGELFF; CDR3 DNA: TGCGCCAGCAGCCCGTTAGCGGGAGGCACCGGGGAGCTGTTTTTT
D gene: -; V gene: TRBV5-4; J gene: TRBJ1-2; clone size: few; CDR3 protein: CASSSVGKGKGYTF; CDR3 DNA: TGTGCCAGCAGTTCCGTCGGGAAGGGGAAGGGCTACACCTTC
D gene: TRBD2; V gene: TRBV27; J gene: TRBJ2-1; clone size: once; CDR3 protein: CASIGLAGGPEQFF; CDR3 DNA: TGTGCCAGCATCGGCCTAGCGGGAGGACCCGAGCAGTTCTTC
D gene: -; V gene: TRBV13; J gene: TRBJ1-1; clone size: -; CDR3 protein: CASSLRGLNTEAFF; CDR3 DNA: TGTGCCAGCAGCCTTCGAGGGCTGAACACTGAAGCTTTCTTT
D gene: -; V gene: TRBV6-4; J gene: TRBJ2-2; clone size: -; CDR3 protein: CASSDSSTGELFF; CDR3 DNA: TGTGCCAGCAGTGACTCGAGCACCGGGGAGCTGTTTTTT
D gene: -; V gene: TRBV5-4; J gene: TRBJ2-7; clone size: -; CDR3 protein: CASSQDGTGASYEQYF; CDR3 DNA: TGCGCCAGCAGCCAAGATGGGACGGGAGCTTCCTACGAGCAGTACTTC
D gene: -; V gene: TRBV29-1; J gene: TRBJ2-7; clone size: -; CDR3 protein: CSVEEDSSYEQYF; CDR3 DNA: TGCAGCGTTGAGGAGGACAGTTCCTACGAGCAGTACTTC
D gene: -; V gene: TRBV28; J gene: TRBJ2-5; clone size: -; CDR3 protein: CASSSQGETQYF; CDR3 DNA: TGTGCCAGCAGTTCCCAGGGGGAGACCCAGTACTTC
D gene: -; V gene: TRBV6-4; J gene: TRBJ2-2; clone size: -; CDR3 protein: CASSPGETGELFF; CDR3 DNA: TGTGCCAGCAGTCCAGGGGAAACCGGGGAGCTGTTTTTT
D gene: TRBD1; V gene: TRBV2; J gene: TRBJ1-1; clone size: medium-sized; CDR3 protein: CASSETGGGTEAFF; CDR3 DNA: TGTGCCAGCAGTGAGACAGGGGGCGGCACTGAAGCTTTCTTT
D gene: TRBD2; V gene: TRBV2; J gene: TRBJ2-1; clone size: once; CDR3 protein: CASSGGASGYNEQFF; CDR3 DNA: TGTGCCAGCAGTGGGGGGGCTAGCGGGTACAATGAGCAGTTCTTC
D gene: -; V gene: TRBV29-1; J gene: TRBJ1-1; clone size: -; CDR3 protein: CSVSWTENMNTEAFF; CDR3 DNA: TGCAGCGTTTCATGGACAGAGAACATGAACACTGAAGCTTTCTTT
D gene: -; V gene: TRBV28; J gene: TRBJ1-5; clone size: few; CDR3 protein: CASRPYQPQHF; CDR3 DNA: TGTGCCAGCAGGCCTTATCAGCCCCAGCATTTT
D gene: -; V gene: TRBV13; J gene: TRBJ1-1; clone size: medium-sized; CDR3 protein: CASSLALENTEAFF; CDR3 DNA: TGTGCCAGCAGCTTAGCTCTAGAGAACACTGAAGCTTTCTTT
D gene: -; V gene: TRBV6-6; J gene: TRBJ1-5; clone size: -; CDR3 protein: CASSTGEGNQPQHF; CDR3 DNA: TGTGCCAGCAGCACAGGAGAAGGCAATCAGCCCCAGCATTTT
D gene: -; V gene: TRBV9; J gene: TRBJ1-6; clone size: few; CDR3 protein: CASSVSGGLGSPLHF; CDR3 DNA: TGTGCCAGCAGCGTCAGCGGGGGGCTGGGTTCACCCCTCCACTTT
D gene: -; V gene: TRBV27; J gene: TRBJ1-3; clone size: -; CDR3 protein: CASSGDFASGNTIYF; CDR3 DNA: TGTGCCAGCAGTGGGGACTTCGCCTCTGGAAACACCATATATTTT
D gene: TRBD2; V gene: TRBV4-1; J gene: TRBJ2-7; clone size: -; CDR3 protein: CASSRTSGGYEQYF; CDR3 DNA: TGTGCCAGCAGCCGCACTAGCGGGGGCTACGAGCAGTACTTC
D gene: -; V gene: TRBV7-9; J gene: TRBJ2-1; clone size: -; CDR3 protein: CASSLSQAIYNEQFF; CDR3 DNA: TGTGCCAGCAGCTTGTCACAGGCGATCTACAATGAGCAGTTCTTC
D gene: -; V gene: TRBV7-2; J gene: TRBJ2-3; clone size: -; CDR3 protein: CASSVGTDTQYF; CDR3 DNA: TGTGCCAGCAGCGTGGGCACAGATACGCAGTATTTT
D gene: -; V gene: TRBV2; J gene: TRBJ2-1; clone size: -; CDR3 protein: CSLSDSSYNEQFF; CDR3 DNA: TGTTCCCTTTCAGACTCTTCCTACAATGAGCAGTTCTTC
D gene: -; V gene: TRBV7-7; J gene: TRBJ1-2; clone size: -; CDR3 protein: CASSLYGGPNYGYTF; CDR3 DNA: TGTGCCAGCAGCTTATACGGGGGCCCTAACTATGGCTACACCTTC
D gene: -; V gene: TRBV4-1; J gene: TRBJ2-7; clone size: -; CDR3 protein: CASSQDITYEQYF; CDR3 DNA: TGCGCCAGCAGCCAAGATATCACCTACGAGCAGTACTTC
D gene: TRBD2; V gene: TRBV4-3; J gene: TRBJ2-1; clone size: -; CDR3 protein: CASSPKGLADSLSSYNEQFF; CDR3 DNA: TGCGCCAGCAGCCCCAAGGGGCTAGCGGATTCGTTGAGCTCCTACAATGAGCAGTTCTTC
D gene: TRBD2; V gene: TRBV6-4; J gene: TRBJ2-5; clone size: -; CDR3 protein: CASSSQAGGTETQYF; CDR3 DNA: TGTGCCAGCAGTAGCCAGGCGGGAGGAACCGAGACCCAGTACTTC
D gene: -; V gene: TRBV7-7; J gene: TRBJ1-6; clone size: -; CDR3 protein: CASSLRGLGITYNSPLHF; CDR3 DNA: TGTGCTAGCAGCCTACGAGGTTTAGGGATCACCTATAATTCACCCCTCCACTTT
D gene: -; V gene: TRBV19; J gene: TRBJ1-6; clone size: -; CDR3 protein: CASTGGADNSPLHF; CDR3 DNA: TGTGCCAGCACGGGCGGCGCCGATAATTCACCCCTCCACTTT
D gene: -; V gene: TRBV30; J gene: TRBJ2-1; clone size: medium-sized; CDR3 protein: CAWSTPSGEQFF; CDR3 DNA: TGTGCCTGGAGTACCCCCAGTGGCGAGCAGTTCTTC
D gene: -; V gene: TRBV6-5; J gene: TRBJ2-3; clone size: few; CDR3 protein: CASSLKLAYGDTQYF; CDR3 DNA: TGTGCCAGCAGTCTTAAGCTGGCCTATGGAGATACGCAGTATTTT
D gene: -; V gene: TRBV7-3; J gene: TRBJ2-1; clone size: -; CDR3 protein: CASSLSQGPLVEQFF; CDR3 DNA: TGTGCCAGCAGCTTAAGTCAGGGTCCCCTGGTTGAGCAGTTCTTC
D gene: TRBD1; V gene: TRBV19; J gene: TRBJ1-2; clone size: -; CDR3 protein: CASTGQGHGYTF; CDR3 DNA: TGTGCCAGTACGGGACAGGGCCATGGCTACACCTTC
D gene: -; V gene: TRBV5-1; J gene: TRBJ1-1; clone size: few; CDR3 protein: CASSLSMNTEAFF; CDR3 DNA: TGCGCCAGCAGCTTGAGTATGAACACTGAAGCTTTCTTT
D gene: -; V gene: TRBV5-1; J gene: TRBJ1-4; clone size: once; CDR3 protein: CASSFRGGQEKLFF; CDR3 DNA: TGCGCCAGCAGCTTCCGCGGGGGGCAGGAAAAACTGTTTTTT
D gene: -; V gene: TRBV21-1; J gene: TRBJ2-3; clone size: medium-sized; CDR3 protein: CASSTDTQYF; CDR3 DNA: TGTGCCAGCAGCACAGATACGCAGTATTTT
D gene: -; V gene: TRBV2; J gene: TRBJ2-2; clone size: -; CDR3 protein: CASSEFRTGELFF; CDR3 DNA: TGTGCCAGCAGTGAATTCCGGACCGGGGAGCTGTTTTTT
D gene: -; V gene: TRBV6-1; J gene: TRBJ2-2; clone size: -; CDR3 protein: CASSESRGGIDTGELFF; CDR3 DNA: TGTGCCAGCAGTGAAAGTAGAGGGGGGATAGACACCGGGGAGCTGTTTTTT
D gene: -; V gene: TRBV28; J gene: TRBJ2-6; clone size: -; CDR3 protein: CASSFGGASGANVLTF; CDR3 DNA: TGTGCCAGCAGTTTCGGAGGGGCATCTGGGGCCAACGTCCTGACTTTC
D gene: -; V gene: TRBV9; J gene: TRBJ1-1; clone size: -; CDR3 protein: CASSDAGQNTEAFF; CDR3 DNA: TGTGCCAGCAGCGACGCAGGACAGAACACTGAAGCTTTCTTT
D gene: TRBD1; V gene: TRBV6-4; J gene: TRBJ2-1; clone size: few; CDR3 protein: CASSPGQDYNEQFF; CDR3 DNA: TGTGCCAGCAGTCCGGGACAGGACTACAATGAGCAGTTCTTC
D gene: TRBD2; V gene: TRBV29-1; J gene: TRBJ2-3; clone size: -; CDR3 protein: CSAESLAATDTQYF; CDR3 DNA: TGCAGCGCCGAGAGCCTAGCGGCCACAGATACGCAGTATTTT
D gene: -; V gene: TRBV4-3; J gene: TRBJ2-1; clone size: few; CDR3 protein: CASSQDLSSRRSNEQFF; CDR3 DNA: TGCGCCAGCAGCCAAGATCTTTCTAGCCGGAGGAGCAATGAGCAGTTCTTC
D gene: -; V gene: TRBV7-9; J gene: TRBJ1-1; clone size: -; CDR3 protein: CASSFPLVTEAFF; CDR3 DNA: TGTGCCAGCAGCTTCCCGCTTGTCACTGAAGCTTTCTTT
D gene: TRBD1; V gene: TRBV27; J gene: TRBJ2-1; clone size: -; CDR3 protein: CASNSGGSYNEQFF; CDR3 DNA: TGTGCCAGCAACTCAGGGGGCAGCTACAATGAGCAGTTCTTC
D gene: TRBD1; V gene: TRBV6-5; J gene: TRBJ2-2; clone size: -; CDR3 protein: CAGTGVIAGELFF; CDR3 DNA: TGTGCCGGGACAGGGGTAATCGCCGGGGAGCTGTTTTTT
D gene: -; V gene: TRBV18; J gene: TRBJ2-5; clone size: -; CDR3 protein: CASSPMAETQYF; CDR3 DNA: TGTGCCAGCTCACCAATGGCAGAGACCCAGTACTTC
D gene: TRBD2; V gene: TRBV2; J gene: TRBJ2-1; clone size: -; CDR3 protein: CASDAVTSGNDEQFF; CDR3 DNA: TGTGCCAGCGATGCTGTGACTAGCGGGAATGATGAGCAGTTCTTC
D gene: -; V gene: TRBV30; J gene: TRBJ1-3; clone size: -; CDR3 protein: CAWSSTVSSGNTIYF; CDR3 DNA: TGTGCCTGGAGTTCGACAGTTAGCTCTGGAAACACCATATATTTT
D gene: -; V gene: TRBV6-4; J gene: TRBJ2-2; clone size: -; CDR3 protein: CASSEDYTGELFF; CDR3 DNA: TGTGCCAGCAGTGAGGACTACACCGGGGAGCTGTTTTTT
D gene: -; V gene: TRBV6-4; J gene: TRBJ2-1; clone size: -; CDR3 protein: CASSPDSNNEQFF; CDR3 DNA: TGTGCCAGCAGCCCGGACAGTAACAATGAGCAGTTCTTC
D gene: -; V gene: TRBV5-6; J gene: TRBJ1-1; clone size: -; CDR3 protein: CASSFFKVRWNTEAFF; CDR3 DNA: TGTGCCAGCAGCTTTTTCAAGGTGAGATGGAACACTGAAGCTTTCTTT
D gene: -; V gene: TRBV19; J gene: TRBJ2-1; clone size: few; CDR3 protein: CASSSDLYNEQFF; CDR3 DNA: TGTGCCAGTAGTTCCGACCTTTACAATGAGCAGTTCTTC
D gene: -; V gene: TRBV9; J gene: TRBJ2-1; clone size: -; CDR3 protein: CASSDEKENEQFF; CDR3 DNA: TGTGCCAGCAGCGATGAGAAAGAAAATGAGCAGTTCTTC